This TCR beta chain was identified in a study of beta chain features in type 1 diabetes. It was one heparinised blood draw, averaging around 120 mL, that each donor gave. The CDR3 runs to 13 residues. CDR1 is SNHLY, CDR2 FYNNEI, per germline. V lost 1 base and J lost 9, with 11 bases in between. In its sample, this clone was seen a few times. cDNA synthesis used the whole RNA isolate, giving expressed TCRB sequences. Produced via immunoSEQ multiplex PCR; TCRdb's table is partial and in-frame only. The sample carries hundreds of thousands of clones, around 15% recorded once. The source material was central memory CD4+ T cells from blood. This chain links TRBV2 with TRBJ2-3; unclear D gene. This TCR derives from a man aged 25-45 years in good health. The chain's CDR3 is CASSEVGEKTQYF. The CDR3 DNA follows: TGTGCCAGCAGTGAAGTTGGAGAAAAAACGCAGTATTTT.